Listed below are T cell receptor beta chains from one sample, sequenced in a study of radiotherapy plus CTLA-4 blockade in lung cancer. Produced via immunoSEQ multiplex PCR; TCRdb's table is partial and in-frame only. The sample has 80,000 or so clones, over 70% seen once; the top ten hold approximately 4%. The sequencing used peripheral blood, collected from a patient treated with radiotherapy plus ipilimumab. The receptors stem from a human donor with non-small cell lung cancer who had a partial response to radiotherapy plus ipilimumab. Some clones in this sample may be carry-over from other donors' samples. The CDR3 runs from the conserved cysteine through the conserved F or W. Each record gives: J gene, clone size, D gene, V gene, CDR3 DNA, CDR3 protein. A D gene is named only where the DNA matches it firmly. Expanded clones get a size class; other rows say once, few or many, or leave the size out.

J gene: TRBJ2-7; clone size: .; D gene: .; V gene: TRBV7-2; CDR3 DNA: TGTGCCAGCAGCTTAGAGCCTAGCGTACCCTACGAGCAGTACTTC; CDR3 protein: CASSLEPSVPYEQYF
J gene: TRBJ2-7; clone size: .; D gene: TRBD2; V gene: TRBV28; CDR3 DNA: TGTGCCAGCAGTTTCCCCCTAGCGGGACCCTACGAGCAGTACTTC; CDR3 protein: CASSFPLAGPYEQYF
J gene: TRBJ2-5; clone size: few; D gene: TRBD2; V gene: TRBV11-2; CDR3 DNA: TGTGCCAGCAGCTTAGTCGGCGGGAGTTCAGAGACCCAGTACTTC; CDR3 protein: CASSLVGGSSETQYF
J gene: TRBJ2-3; clone size: .; D gene: TRBD2; V gene: TRBV5-1; CDR3 DNA: TGCGCCAGCAGCTTAAGCGGGGGGCAAGATACGCAGTATTTT; CDR3 protein: CASSLSGGQDTQYF
J gene: TRBJ2-5; clone size: .; D gene: .; V gene: TRBV4-3; CDR3 DNA: TGCGCCAGCAGCCAAGGACAGGGAGGATTAGCATGGGCAGAGACCCAGTACTTC; CDR3 protein: CASSQGQGGLAWAETQYF
J gene: TRBJ1-5; clone size: .; D gene: .; V gene: TRBV28; CDR3 DNA: TGTGCCAGCAGTTTACAGACAGCTAATCAGCCCCAGCATTTT; CDR3 protein: CASSLQTANQPQHF
J gene: TRBJ2-3; clone size: .; D gene: .; V gene: TRBV28; CDR3 DNA: TGTGCCAGCAGTTCACCCCGCGGGGCCACAGATACGCAGTATTTT; CDR3 protein: CASSSPRGATDTQYF
J gene: TRBJ2-5; clone size: .; D gene: TRBD2; V gene: TRBV13; CDR3 DNA: TGTGCCAGCAGCTTAACCCGGACTAGCGGGAGGGCCGGAGAGACCCAGTACTTC; CDR3 protein: CASSLTRTSGRAGETQYF
J gene: TRBJ2-7; clone size: .; D gene: .; V gene: TRBV21-1; CDR3 DNA: TGTGCCAGCAGCAAAGAGACAGGGGGCAACTACGAGCAGTACTTC; CDR3 protein: CASSKETGGNYEQYF
J gene: TRBJ1-1; clone size: many; D gene: .; V gene: TRBV5-6; CDR3 DNA: TGTGCCAGCAGTTCAACACTGAACACTGAAGCTTTCTTT; CDR3 protein: CASSSTLNTEAFF
J gene: TRBJ1-1; clone size: .; D gene: .; V gene: TRBV7-2; CDR3 DNA: TGTGCCAGCAGCGCCGCGGCGGGGGCAGTCACTGAAGCTTTCTTT; CDR3 protein: CASSAAAGAVTEAFF
J gene: TRBJ2-7; clone size: .; D gene: .; V gene: TRBV29-1; CDR3 DNA: TGCAGCGTTGCTCTCACGTACGGGCAGTACTTC; CDR3 protein: CSVALTYGQYF
J gene: TRBJ1-2; clone size: .; D gene: .; V gene: TRBV7-2; CDR3 DNA: TGTGCCAGCAGATCACAGAGTATCTATGGCTACACCTTC; CDR3 protein: CASRSQSIYGYTF
J gene: TRBJ2-7; clone size: .; D gene: TRBD1; V gene: TRBV28; CDR3 DNA: TGTGCCAGCAGTTTAATCGGGACAGGGGGAGTCGAGCAGTACTTC; CDR3 protein: CASSLIGTGGVEQYF
J gene: TRBJ1-3; clone size: .; D gene: .; V gene: TRBV18; CDR3 DNA: TGTGCCACCAACGGGGGGCTCGCTGGAAACACCATATATTTT; CDR3 protein: CATNGGLAGNTIYF
J gene: TRBJ2-3; clone size: .; D gene: .; V gene: TRBV2; CDR3 DNA: TGTGCCAGCAGTACCACCAGGGGCACAGATACGCAGTATTTT; CDR3 protein: CASSTTRGTDTQYF
J gene: TRBJ1-6; clone size: .; D gene: .; V gene: TRBV18; CDR3 DNA: TGTGCCAGCTCACTCAACGGGGAGGGGGACGCTTCACCCCTCCACTTT; CDR3 protein: CASSLNGEGDASPLHF
J gene: TRBJ2-2; clone size: .; D gene: .; V gene: TRBV2; CDR3 DNA: TGTGCCAGCCAAGAGAACGTGGTACCGGGGGCCGGGGAGCTGTTTTTT; CDR3 protein: CASQENVVPGAGELFF
J gene: TRBJ2-7; clone size: .; D gene: TRBD1; V gene: TRBV28; CDR3 DNA: TGTGCCAGCAGGAACCTCGGGACAGGGGCCTACGAGCAGTACTTC; CDR3 protein: CASRNLGTGAYEQYF
J gene: TRBJ2-5; clone size: .; D gene: TRBD1; V gene: TRBV29-1; CDR3 DNA: TGCAGCGTCTCCCGCGAGGGGGCTGAGACCCAGTACTTC; CDR3 protein: CSVSREGAETQYF
J gene: TRBJ2-2; clone size: .; D gene: TRBD1; V gene: TRBV4-3; CDR3 DNA: TGCGCCAGCAGCCAAAATAGGGGGCCGGGCACCGGGGAGCTGTTTTTT; CDR3 protein: CASSQNRGPGTGELFF
J gene: TRBJ2-7; clone size: .; D gene: TRBD1; V gene: TRBV5-4; CDR3 DNA: TGTGCCAGCAGCTTTCTAGGGGGCAAATCCTACGAGCAGTACTTC; CDR3 protein: CASSFLGGKSYEQYF
J gene: TRBJ2-3; clone size: once; D gene: TRBD2; V gene: TRBV9; CDR3 DNA: TGTGCCAGCAGCCCCAGCCGATCCAGCGGGAGCGCAGATACGCAGTATTTT; CDR3 protein: CASSPSRSSGSADTQYF
J gene: TRBJ1-1; clone size: .; D gene: .; V gene: TRBV28; CDR3 DNA: TGTGCCAGCAGTTTTACGCGTGAAGCTTTCTTT; CDR3 protein: CASSFTREAFF
J gene: TRBJ2-3; clone size: .; D gene: TRBD2; V gene: TRBV19; CDR3 DNA: TGTGCCAGTAGCTCTAGCGGGAGCGCCTCAGATACGCAGTATTTT; CDR3 protein: CASSSSGSASDTQYF
J gene: TRBJ2-7; clone size: .; D gene: .; V gene: TRBV19; CDR3 DNA: TGTGCCAGTAGTATATCAGACAGGTCCGAGCAGTACTTC; CDR3 protein: CASSISDRSEQYF
J gene: TRBJ2-5; clone size: .; D gene: TRBD1; V gene: TRBV18; CDR3 DNA: TGTGCCAGCTCTCGGGGGACAGGTCCCCAAGAGACCCAGTACTTC; CDR3 protein: CASSRGTGPQETQYF
J gene: TRBJ2-2; clone size: .; D gene: TRBD2; V gene: TRBV7-6; CDR3 DNA: TGTGCCAGCAGCTATAGGACTAGCGGTTACACCGGGGAGCTGTTTTTT; CDR3 protein: CASSYRTSGYTGELFF
J gene: TRBJ2-3; clone size: .; D gene: .; V gene: TRBV6-1; CDR3 DNA: TGTGCCAGCTCCAGGAACATTGCCCCTACAGATACGCAGTATTTT; CDR3 protein: CASSRNIAPTDTQYF
J gene: TRBJ2-1; clone size: .; D gene: TRBD2; V gene: TRBV7-7; CDR3 DNA: TGTGCCAGCAGCCCAGCTGGACTAGCGGATTACAATGAGCAGTTCTTC; CDR3 protein: CASSPAGLADYNEQFF
J gene: TRBJ2-1; clone size: .; D gene: .; V gene: TRBV2; CDR3 DNA: TGTGCCAGCAGGAGCCCGCGGGCCCCCTCCTACAATGAGCAGTTCTTC; CDR3 protein: CASRSPRAPSYNEQFF
J gene: TRBJ2-2; clone size: .; D gene: .; V gene: TRBV10-3; CDR3 DNA: TGTGCCATCAGTGGGCAGGGGCCGTCGAACACCGGGGAGCTGTTTTTT; CDR3 protein: CAISGQGPSNTGELFF
J gene: TRBJ2-2; clone size: .; D gene: .; V gene: TRBV28; CDR3 DNA: TGTGCCAGCAGTTTATGGGAGGCCGGGGAGCTGTTTTTT; CDR3 protein: CASSLWEAGELFF
J gene: TRBJ2-6; clone size: .; D gene: .; V gene: TRBV15; CDR3 DNA: TGTGCCACCAGCAGAGAGGCGACAACCTCTGGGGCCAACGTCCTGACTTTC; CDR3 protein: CATSREATTSGANVLTF
J gene: TRBJ2-3; clone size: .; D gene: TRBD2; V gene: TRBV11-2; CDR3 DNA: TGTGCCAGCAGCTTTGGGCGGGAGGGGTCTAGGGTCACAGATACGCAGTATTTT; CDR3 protein: CASSFGREGSRVTDTQYF
J gene: TRBJ2-1; clone size: .; D gene: TRBD2; V gene: TRBV5-5; CDR3 DNA: TGTGCCAGCAGCTTTCGACTAGCGGCTGGTGAGCAGTTCTTC; CDR3 protein: CASSFRLAAGEQFF
J gene: TRBJ2-5; clone size: .; D gene: TRBD2; V gene: TRBV6-4; CDR3 DNA: TGTGCCAGCAGCAGGACTAGCGGGGGGGGCAAAGAGACCCAGTACTTC; CDR3 protein: CASSRTSGGGKETQYF
J gene: TRBJ1-1; clone size: .; D gene: .; V gene: TRBV10-1; CDR3 DNA: TGCGCCAGCAGTGGATCGAGGGGGTTGGGGACTGAAGCTTTCTTT; CDR3 protein: CASSGSRGLGTEAFF
J gene: TRBJ2-5; clone size: .; D gene: TRBD1; V gene: TRBV19; CDR3 DNA: TGTGCCAGTAGTATTGACAGGGGAGAGACCCAGTACTTC; CDR3 protein: CASSIDRGETQYF
J gene: TRBJ1-2; clone size: .; D gene: TRBD1; V gene: TRBV5-1; CDR3 DNA: TGCGCCAGCAGCTTGGATAGGGACAGGGGAATTGATGGCTACACCTTC; CDR3 protein: CASSLDRDRGIDGYTF
J gene: TRBJ2-1; clone size: .; D gene: .; V gene: TRBV18; CDR3 DNA: TGTGCCAGCTCACCACTCTATGAGCAGTTCTTC; CDR3 protein: CASSPLYEQFF
J gene: TRBJ2-4; clone size: .; D gene: TRBD2; V gene: TRBV19; CDR3 DNA: TGTGCCAGTAGGAGTGGGGCTAGCGGCTTCATTCAGTACTTC; CDR3 protein: CASRSGASGFIQYF
J gene: TRBJ2-2; clone size: .; D gene: TRBD2; V gene: TRBV9; CDR3 DNA: TGTGCCAGCAGCCCGAGTTGGGGGGGTGCGAACACCGGGGAGCTGTTTTTT; CDR3 protein: CASSPSWGGANTGELFF
J gene: TRBJ2-1; clone size: .; D gene: .; V gene: TRBV7-3; CDR3 DNA: TGTGCCAGCAGCTTAAGGACTTCCGGTGAGCAGTTCTTC; CDR3 protein: CASSLRTSGEQFF
J gene: TRBJ1-6; clone size: .; D gene: .; V gene: TRBV19; CDR3 DNA: TGTGCCAGTAGCGGCACCGGGAATTCACCCCTCCACTTT; CDR3 protein: CASSGTGNSPLHF
J gene: TRBJ1-1; clone size: few; D gene: .; V gene: TRBV7-9; CDR3 DNA: TGTGCCAGCAGCTTAGTCCTGAGGTGGACTGAAGCTTTCTTT; CDR3 protein: CASSLVLRWTEAFF
J gene: TRBJ2-7; clone size: .; D gene: .; V gene: TRBV18; CDR3 DNA: TGTGCCAGCTCACCAGGGCTCCAAACCTACGAGCAGTACTTC; CDR3 protein: CASSPGLQTYEQYF
J gene: TRBJ1-2; clone size: .; D gene: TRBD1; V gene: TRBV6-1; CDR3 DNA: TGTGCCAGCAGTGTAGGGGGACAGACTAACTATGGCTACACCTTC; CDR3 protein: CASSVGGQTNYGYTF
J gene: TRBJ2-7; clone size: .; D gene: .; V gene: TRBV5-1; CDR3 DNA: TGCGCCAGCAGCTCCGGGACATCCTCCTACGAGCAGTACTTC; CDR3 protein: CASSSGTSSYEQYF